This TCR beta chain comes out of a study of identical twins. Per germline, CDR1 SEHNR and CDR2 FQNEAQ (reference sequence). Trimming cost V 5 bases and J 4 bases; bases outside gene matches: 5. CDR3 length equals 14 residues. TCRdb re-called the 5' RACE reads through MiXCR, storing one row per CDR3 protein. The table includes some 730,000 distinct CDR3 sequences, 15% to 20% detected once. The table lists this clonotype with many counts. In addition, the sample was reused for a study of T cells expressing NK-cell markers.

Input material: PBMCs. The receptor was isolated from a woman aged 18-29 years in good health. The V and J genes are TRBV7-9 and TRBJ1-2, with 9 bases fitting TRBD1. The CDR3 loop reads CASSPGQGGYGYTF. Written as DNA, the CDR3 is TGTGCCAGCAGCCCGGGACAGGGTGGCTATGGCTACACCTTC.